Described below is a single T cell receptor beta chain sequence and its context. The antigen remains unidentified. These data are taken from a study of CD8 T cells in Susac syndrome. Study-level information: Patients with Susac syndrome were therapy-naive, treated with corticosteroids, or treated with intravenous immunoglobulin alone when blood was collected. Broader study findings: That the number of individuals in its TCR sequencing and HLA analysis was relatively small was acknowledged by the study.

Germline V gives CDR1 MNHEY, CDR2 SVGAGI. The CDR3 contains 15 residues. Trimming removed 0 bases from V and 3 bases from J; junction bases left unmatched: 2. The RNA, 0.5 to 1 ug, was put through reverse transcription using random hexamers. Amplification of TCR beta CDR3 by immunoSEQ multiplex PCR spanned 54 Vbeta and 13 Jbeta. A single record per CDR3 protein comes from TCRdb applying MiXCR to the immunoSEQ multiplex PCR reads. This repertoire shows over 150,000 distinct CDR3 sequences, roughly 95% found once; its top ten account for approximately 0.12%. The CD8+ and CD4+ T cells were isolated magnetically using a negative isolation approach, whereas the TEMRA cells were enriched by FACS.

The chain has TRBV6-5 and TRBJ2-1, with TRBD1 identical over 7 bases. The clonotype originates from a human donor with Susac syndrome. The sequencing sample was made of CD4+ T cells from PBMCs. DNA for the CDR3: TGTGCCAGCAGTTACTCTGACAGGGACTACAATGAGCAGTTCTTC. This codes for CASSYSDRDYNEQFF.